Below are 9 T cell receptor beta chains sequenced from a single sample in a study of Graves' ophthalmopathy and Graves' hyperthyroidism. Amplification of the TCR beta CDR3 regions used RNA transcripts (as template). HTBI primers were used in a first-round RT-PCR, which preceded a second-round multiplex PCR. A single record per CDR3 protein comes from TCRdb applying MiXCR to the multiplex PCR reads. In the table there are around 1,000,000 distinct CDR3 sequences, less than 45% of which are singletons. Sequenced material: peripheral blood or thyroid tissue (not recorded which). The source is an adult man with Graves' hyperthyroidism.

A few counts support this clonotype. The CDR3 DNA follows: TGCAGTGCTAAGGAAAGGACAGGGCGCACAGATACGCAGTATTTT. It translates to CSAKERTGRTDTQYF. The chain couples TRBV20-1 to TRBJ2-3, with TRBD1 matching over 8 bases. Trimming took 4 bases from V and 1 from J; bases not matched to a gene: 7. The CDR3 consists of 15 residues. Germline lookup yields CDR1 DFQATT and CDR2 SNEGSKA (reference sequence).

Note on this clonotype: A junction end diverges from the germline sequence, so it may reflect a read error. The chain employs TRBV10-3 and TRBJ1-2; the match to TRBD1 covers 7 bases. This CDR3 has 12 amino acids. Germline CDR1 and CDR2: ENHRY and SYGVKD. The chain's CDR3 is CASSSALLQGAF. The CDR3 coding sequence is TGTGCCAGCAGTTCAGCGCTTCTCCAGGGGGCCTTC.

This clonotype was seen many times. The rearrangement uses TRBV7-9 and TRBJ1-3; TRBD1 matches at 7 bases. The CDR3 is made up of 16 amino acids. Germline CDR1 reads SEHNR; CDR2 reads FQNEAQ (reference sequence). Unmatched junction bases numbered 6, after V lost 4 bases and J lost 0 bases. The CDR3 region is CASSYQQGSSGNTIYF. The CDR3 DNA reads as TGTGCCAGCAGCTACCAACAGGGGAGCTCTGGAAACACCATATATTTT.

This clonotype was picked up a small number of times. The J gene is TRBJ2-7, the V gene TRBV6-5; unclear D gene. CDR1 is MNHEY, CDR2 SVGAGI, per germline. This CDR3 is 14 amino acids long. V was clipped by 5 bases and J by 6 bases, with 17 bases between them. In DNA form, the CDR3 reads TGTGCCAGCAGTCCCGACCTCCTTAATGGCGAGCAGTACTTC. Its protein is CASSPDLLNGEQYF.

The chain employs TRBV4-1 and TRBJ1-5; D is perhaps TRBD1 (5 bases). The CDR3 runs to 15 residues. Germline loops: CDR1 MGHRA, CDR2 YSYEKL. V was pared by 1 base and J by 7 bases, with 14 bases between. The CDR3 is CASSQGPFGGQPQHF. The CDR3 nucleotides read TGCGCCAGCAGCCAAGGTCCCTTTGGGGGGCAGCCCCAGCATTTT.

V and J are TRBV7-2 and TRBJ1-1; D is unresolved. CDR3 length equals 14 residues. V lost 6 bases and J 1 base, leaving 12 bases between the germline ends. The germline V gene encodes CDR1 SGHTA and CDR2 FQGNSA. The CDR3 region is CASRADWSNTEAFF. CDR3 coding DNA: TGTGCCAGCAGAGCTGATTGGTCGAACACTGAAGCTTTCTTT. Based on the CDR3 plus reference TRBV7-2 and TRBJ1-1, the full variable domain is GAGVSQSPSNKVTEKGKDVELRCDPISGHTALYWYRQSLGQGLEFLIYFQGNSAPDKSGLPSDRFSAERTGGSVSTLTIQRTQQEDSAVYLCASRADWSNTEAFFGQGTRLTVV.

The chain carries TRBV7-8 and TRBJ2-2; no clear D gene. With 10 bases removed from V and 3 bases from J, the gap between germline ends came to 27 bases. Germline V lookup: CDR1 SGHVS, CDR2 FQNEAQ. The CDR3 totals 18 residues. The chain's CDR3 is CATHGQAGIYPDTGELFF. In nucleotides, the CDR3 is TGTGCCACCCACGGCCAAGCCGGTATTTACCCCGACACCGGGGAGCTGTTTTTT.

This clonotype came up many times. The chain has TRBV7-6 and TRBJ2-2, with 8 bases aligning to TRBD2. This CDR3 is built from 15 residues. Germline V lookup: CDR1 SGHVS, CDR2 FNYEAQ. J gave up 7 bases and V 3 bases, and 7 bases lay outside the gene matches. Here the CDR3 reads CASSFAAGAVGELFF. CDR3 coding DNA: TGTGCCAGCAGCTTCGCAGCGGGAGCTGTCGGGGAGCTGTTTTTT.

This chain joins TRBV29-1 and TRBJ1-2, with a possible D match to TRBD1 (5 bases). The CDR3 is 13 amino acids. Between the trimmed V and J ends, which lost 4 bases and 2 bases, there was a span of 11 bases. CDR1 is SQVTM, CDR2 ANQGSEA, per germline. The CDR3 spells CSVVLGRNYGYTF. The DNA of the CDR3 is TGCAGCGTTGTTCTGGGGCGCAACTATGGCTACACCTTC.